This T cell receptor (beta chain) was identified in a study of T cell changes during pregnancy in multiple sclerosis. The method was immunoSEQ multiplex PCR; TCRdb's version includes in-frame clones alone and lacks a portion of them. The sample has 39,000 or so clones; 90% are singletons. V gave up 1 base and J gave up 2 bases; unmatched junction bases: 4. Germline V lookup: CDR1 SGHDT, CDR2 YYEEEE. CDR3 length: 15 residues. The material was CD8+ T cells from peripheral blood mononuclear cells, obtained in the first trimester of pregnancy. V gene TRBV5-6 combines with J gene TRBJ2-7; 9 nucleotides agree with TRBD1. The TCR sequence derives from a female donor with multiple sclerosis, enrolled in a pregnancy study. This chain's CDR3 is CASSLWGTGPYEQYF. Here the CDR3 DNA reads TGTGCCAGCAGCTTGTGGGGGACAGGGCCCTACGAGCAGTACTTC.